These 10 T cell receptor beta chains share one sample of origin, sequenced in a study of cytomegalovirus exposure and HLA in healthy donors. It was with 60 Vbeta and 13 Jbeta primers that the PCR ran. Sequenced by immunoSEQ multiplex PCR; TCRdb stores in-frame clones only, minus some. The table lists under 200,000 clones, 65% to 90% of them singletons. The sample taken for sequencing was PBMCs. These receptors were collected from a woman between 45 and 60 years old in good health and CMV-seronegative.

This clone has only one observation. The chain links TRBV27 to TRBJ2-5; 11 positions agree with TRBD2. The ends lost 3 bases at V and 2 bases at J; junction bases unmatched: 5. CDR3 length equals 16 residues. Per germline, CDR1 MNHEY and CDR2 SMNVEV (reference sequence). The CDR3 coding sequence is TGTGCCAGCAGTTTTGGGGTAGCGGGGGGGCAAGAGACCCAGTACTTC. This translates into CASSFGVAGGQETQYF.

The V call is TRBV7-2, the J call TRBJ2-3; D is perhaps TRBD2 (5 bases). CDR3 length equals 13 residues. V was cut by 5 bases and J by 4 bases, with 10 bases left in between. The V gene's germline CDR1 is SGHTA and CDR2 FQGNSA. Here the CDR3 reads CASSPRTADTQYF. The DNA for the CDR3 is TGTGCCAGCAGCCCCAGGACTGCAGATACGCAGTATTTT.

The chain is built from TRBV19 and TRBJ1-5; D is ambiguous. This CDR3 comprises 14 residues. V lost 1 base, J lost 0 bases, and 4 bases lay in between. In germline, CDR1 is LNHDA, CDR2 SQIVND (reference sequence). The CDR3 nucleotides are TGTGCCAGTAGTATAGCAGATAGCAATCAGCCCCAGCATTTT. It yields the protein CASSIADSNQPQHF.

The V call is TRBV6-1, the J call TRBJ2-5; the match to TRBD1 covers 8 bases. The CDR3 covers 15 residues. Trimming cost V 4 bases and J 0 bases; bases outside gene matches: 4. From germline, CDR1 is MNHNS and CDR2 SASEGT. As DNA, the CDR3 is TGTGCCAGCAGTGCAAACAGGGGGTACCAAGAGACCCAGTACTTC. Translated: CASSANRGYQETQYF.

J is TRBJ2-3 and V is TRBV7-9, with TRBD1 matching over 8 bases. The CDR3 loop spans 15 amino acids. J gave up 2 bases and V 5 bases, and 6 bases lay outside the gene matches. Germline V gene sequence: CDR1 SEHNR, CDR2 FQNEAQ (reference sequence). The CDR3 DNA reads TGTGCCAGCAGCCCAACAGGGGGAAACACAGATACGCAGTATTTT. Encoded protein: CASSPTGGNTDTQYF.

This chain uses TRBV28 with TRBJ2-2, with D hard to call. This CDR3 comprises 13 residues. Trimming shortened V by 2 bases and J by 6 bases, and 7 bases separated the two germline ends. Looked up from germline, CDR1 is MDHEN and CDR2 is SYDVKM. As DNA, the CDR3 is TGTGCCAGCAGTTTAGAGAGTCCCGGGGAGCTGTTTTTT. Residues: CASSLESPGELFF.

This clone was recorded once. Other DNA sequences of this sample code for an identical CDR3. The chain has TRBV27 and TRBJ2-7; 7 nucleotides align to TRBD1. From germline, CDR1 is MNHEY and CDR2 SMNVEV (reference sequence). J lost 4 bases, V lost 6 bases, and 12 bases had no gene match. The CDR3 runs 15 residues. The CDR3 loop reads CASSFAPRGSYEQYF. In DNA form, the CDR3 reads TGTGCCAGCAGCTTCGCACCCAGGGGGAGTTACGAGCAGTACTTC.

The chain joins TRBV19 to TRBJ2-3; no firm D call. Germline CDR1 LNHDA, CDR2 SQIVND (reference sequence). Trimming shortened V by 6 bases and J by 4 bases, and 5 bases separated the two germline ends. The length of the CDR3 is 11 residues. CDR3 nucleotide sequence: TGTGCCAGTAGCCGGGCAGATACGCAGTATTTT. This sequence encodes CASSRADTQYF.

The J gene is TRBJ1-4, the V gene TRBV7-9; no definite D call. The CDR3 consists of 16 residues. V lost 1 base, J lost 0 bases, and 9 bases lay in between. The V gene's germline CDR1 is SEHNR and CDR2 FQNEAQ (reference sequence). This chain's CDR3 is CASSLGRAATNEKLFF. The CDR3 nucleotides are TGTGCCAGCAGCTTAGGGCGGGCTGCAACTAATGAAAAACTGTTTTTT. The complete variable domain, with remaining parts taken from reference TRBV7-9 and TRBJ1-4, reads DTGVSQNPRHKITKRGQNVTFRCDPISEHNRLYWYRQTLGQGPEFLTYFQNEAQLEKSRLLSDRFSAERPKGSFSTLEIQRTEQGDSAMYLCASSLGRAATNEKLFFGSGTQLSVL.

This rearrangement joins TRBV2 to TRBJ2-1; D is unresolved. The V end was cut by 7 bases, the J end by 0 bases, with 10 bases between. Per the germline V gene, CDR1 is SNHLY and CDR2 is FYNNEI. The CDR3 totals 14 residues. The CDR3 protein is CASTPANSYNEQFF. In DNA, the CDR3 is TGTGCCAGCACCCCCGCGAACTCCTACAATGAGCAGTTCTTC.